The rows below give T cell receptor beta chains drawn from one sample of a study of blood T cell repertoires in COVID-19. Here immunoSEQ multiplex PCR was the method, and the copy in TCRdb shows in-frame clones only, minus some. Altogether about 220,000 clones are present, approximately 85% being singletons, with the ten largest covering under 2.5%. Specimen: peripheral blood. These receptors were obtained from a woman in her seventies with COVID-19, enrolled during active disease. CDR3s include the opening cysteine and the closing phenylalanine or tryptophan. A D gene is named only where the DNA matches it firmly.

j_gene	d_gene	v_gene	CDR3aa
TRBJ2-3	TRBD2	TRBV2	CASSPRLAGVDTQYF
TRBJ1-3	-	TRBV21-1	CASSRGRGLRFGSGNTIYF
TRBJ2-1	-	TRBV5-1	CASSLGASVKSSYNEQFF
TRBJ1-2	-	TRBV7-2	CASSEGAQRYGYTF
TRBJ1-3	-	TRBV6-5	CASSSGFSGNTIYF
TRBJ2-2	-	TRBV5-1	CASSYREVAGELFF
TRBJ2-7	-	TRBV5-4	CASSLVRGEQYF
TRBJ2-3	TRBD1	TRBV5-1	CASSPWTGADTQYF
TRBJ1-3	TRBD1	TRBV5-1	CASSPRGQGSGNTIYF
TRBJ2-6	-	TRBV7-9	CASSPPLFSGANVLTF
TRBJ2-2	-	TRBV4-3	CASSPGLREEPGELFF
TRBJ2-7	-	TRBV10-3	CAISDPNSYEQYF
TRBJ2-3	TRBD2	TRBV4-1	CASSQDMASGARDTQYF
TRBJ2-1	TRBD2	TRBV20-1	CSAREVYEQFF
TRBJ1-2	-	TRBV6-2/TRBV6-3	CASSPTGYGYGYTF
TRBJ2-1	-	TRBV21-1	CASSEGLANEQFF
TRBJ1-2	-	TRBV18	CASSPDRYYGYTF
TRBJ2-1	TRBD1	TRBV7-2	CASSRQGAADEQFF
TRBJ1-3	TRBD1	TRBV4-2	CASSPTGGNGNTIYF
TRBJ1-5	-	TRBV2	CASGSGLDQPQHF
TRBJ2-7	TRBD1	TRBV7-8	CASSFRTGRVYEQYF
TRBJ1-2	-	TRBV7-2	CASSLRADYGYTF
TRBJ2-1	-	TRBV6-2/TRBV6-3	CASSSGTTNEQFF
TRBJ2-3	TRBD2	TRBV5-6	CASSRWPKIAGSTDTQYF
TRBJ2-7	-	TRBV11-2	CASSLARSSYEQYF
TRBJ2-6	-	TRBV6-2/TRBV6-3	CASSQSGANVLTF
TRBJ2-3	TRBD1	TRBV6-2/TRBV6-3	CASSLRDGTGPADTQYF
TRBJ1-4	-	TRBV9	CASSPATGGEKLFF
TRBJ2-1	TRBD1	TRBV5-1	CASRPSLGTGDNEQFF
TRBJ1-5	TRBD1	TRBV19	CASSIDRGNQPQHF
TRBJ2-4	TRBD1	TRBV3-1/TRBV3-2	CASSQDQAGGYQNIQYF
TRBJ2-1	TRBD1	TRBV19	CASSQIQGSTYNEQFF
TRBJ1-1	-	TRBV18	CASSPSRGNTEAFF
TRBJ2-7	TRBD1	TRBV3-1/TRBV3-2	CASSPGTAYEQYF
TRBJ2-6	-	TRBV2	CASSLQAPSSGANVLTF
TRBJ2-7	TRBD2	TRBV28	CASSLRTSRAYEQYF
TRBJ1-6	TRBD1	TRBV9	CASSRQGDNSPLHF
TRBJ1-1	TRBD1	TRBV11-3	CASSLDRGHTNTEAFF
TRBJ1-5	TRBD1	TRBV27	CASRYRWDRKFSNQPQHF
TRBJ2-1	TRBD2	TRBV2	CASAGTSGRNEQFF
TRBJ1-2	-	TRBV7-2	CASSLAGGDHGYTF
TRBJ1-5	TRBD1	TRBV7-2	CASSSGTGDPNQPQHF
TRBJ2-7	-	TRBV6-5	CASSYSVAGAYEQYF